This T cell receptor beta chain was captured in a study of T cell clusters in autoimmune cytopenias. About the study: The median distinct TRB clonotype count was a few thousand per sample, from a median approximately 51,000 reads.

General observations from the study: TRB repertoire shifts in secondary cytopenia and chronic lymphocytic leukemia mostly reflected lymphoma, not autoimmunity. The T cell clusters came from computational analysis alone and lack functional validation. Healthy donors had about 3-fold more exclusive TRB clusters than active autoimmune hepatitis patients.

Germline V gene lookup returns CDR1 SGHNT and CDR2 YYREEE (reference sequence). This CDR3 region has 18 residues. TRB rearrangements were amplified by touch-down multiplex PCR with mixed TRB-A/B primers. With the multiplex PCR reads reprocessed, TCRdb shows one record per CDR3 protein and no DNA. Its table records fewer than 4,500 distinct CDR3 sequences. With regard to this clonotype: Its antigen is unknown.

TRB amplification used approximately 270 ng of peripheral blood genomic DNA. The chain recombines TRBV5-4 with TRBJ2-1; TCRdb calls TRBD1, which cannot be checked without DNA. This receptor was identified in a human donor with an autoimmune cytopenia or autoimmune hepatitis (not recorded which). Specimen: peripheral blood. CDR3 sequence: CASSVATLGTASYNEQFF.